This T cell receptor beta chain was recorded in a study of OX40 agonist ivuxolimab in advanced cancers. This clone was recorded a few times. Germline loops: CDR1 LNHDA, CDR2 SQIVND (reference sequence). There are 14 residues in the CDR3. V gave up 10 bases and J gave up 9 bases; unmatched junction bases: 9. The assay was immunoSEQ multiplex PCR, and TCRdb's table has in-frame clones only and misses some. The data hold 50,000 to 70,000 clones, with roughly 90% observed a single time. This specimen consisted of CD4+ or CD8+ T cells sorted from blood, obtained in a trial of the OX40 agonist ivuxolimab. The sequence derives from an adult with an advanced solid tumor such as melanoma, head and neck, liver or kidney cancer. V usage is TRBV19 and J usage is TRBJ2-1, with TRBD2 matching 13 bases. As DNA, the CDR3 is TGTGCCACCACCGGACTAGCGGGAGTGGGTGAGCAGTTCTTC. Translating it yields CATTGLAGVGEQFF.